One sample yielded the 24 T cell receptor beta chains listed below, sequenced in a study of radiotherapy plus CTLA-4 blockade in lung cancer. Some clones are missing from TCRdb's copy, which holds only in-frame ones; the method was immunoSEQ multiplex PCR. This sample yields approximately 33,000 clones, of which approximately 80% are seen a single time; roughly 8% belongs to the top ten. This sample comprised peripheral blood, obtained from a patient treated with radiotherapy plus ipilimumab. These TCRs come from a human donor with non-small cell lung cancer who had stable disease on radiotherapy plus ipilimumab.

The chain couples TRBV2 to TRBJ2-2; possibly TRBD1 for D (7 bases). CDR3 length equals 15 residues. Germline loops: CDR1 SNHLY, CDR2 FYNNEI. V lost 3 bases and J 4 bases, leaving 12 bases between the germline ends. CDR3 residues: CASSEEGALTGELFF. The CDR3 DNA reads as TGTGCCAGCAGTGAGGAGGGGGCGCTCACCGGGGAGCTGTTTTTT.

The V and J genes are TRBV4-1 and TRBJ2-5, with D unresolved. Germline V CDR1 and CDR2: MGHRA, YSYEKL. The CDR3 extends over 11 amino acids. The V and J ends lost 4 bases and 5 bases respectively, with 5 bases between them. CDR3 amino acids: CASSRSETQYF. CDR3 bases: TGCGCCAGCAGCCGGTCGGAGACCCAGTACTTC.

The CDR3 here is CASGRPGYGYTF. CDR3 nucleotides: TGTGCCAGTGGTCGCCCGGGTTATGGCTACACCTTC. The chain links TRBV19 to TRBJ1-2; D remains unclear. V dropped 8 bases and J dropped 5 bases, with 12 bases sitting between them. The CDR3 loop spans 12 amino acids. Looked up from germline, CDR1 is LNHDA and CDR2 is SQIVND (reference sequence).

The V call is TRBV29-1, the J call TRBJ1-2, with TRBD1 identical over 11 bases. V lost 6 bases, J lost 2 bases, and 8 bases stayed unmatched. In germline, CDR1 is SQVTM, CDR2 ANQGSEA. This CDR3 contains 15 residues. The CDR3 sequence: CSVRGQGGSNYGYTF. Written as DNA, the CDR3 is TGCAGCGTGAGGGGACAGGGGGGGAGCAACTATGGCTACACCTTC.

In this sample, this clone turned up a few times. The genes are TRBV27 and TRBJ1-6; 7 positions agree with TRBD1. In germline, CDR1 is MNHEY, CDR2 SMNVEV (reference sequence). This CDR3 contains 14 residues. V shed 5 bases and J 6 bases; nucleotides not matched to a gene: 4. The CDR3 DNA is TGTGCCAGCAGTAGACAGGGCCCTAATTCACCCCTCCACTTT. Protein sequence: CASSRQGPNSPLHF.

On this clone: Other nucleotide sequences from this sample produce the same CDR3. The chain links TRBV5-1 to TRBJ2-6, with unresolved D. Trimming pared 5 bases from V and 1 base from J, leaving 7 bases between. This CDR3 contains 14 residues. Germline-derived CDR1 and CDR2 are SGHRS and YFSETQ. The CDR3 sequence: CASSFSSGANVLTF. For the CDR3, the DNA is TGCGCCAGCAGTTTTTCTTCTGGGGCCAACGTCCTGACTTTC.

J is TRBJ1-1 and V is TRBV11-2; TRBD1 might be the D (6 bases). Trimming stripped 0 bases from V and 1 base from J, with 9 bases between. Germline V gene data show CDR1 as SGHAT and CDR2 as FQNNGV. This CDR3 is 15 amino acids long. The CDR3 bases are TGTGCCAGCAGCTTAGAACAGGGCAGGAACACTGAAGCTTTCTTT. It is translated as CASSLEQGRNTEAFF.

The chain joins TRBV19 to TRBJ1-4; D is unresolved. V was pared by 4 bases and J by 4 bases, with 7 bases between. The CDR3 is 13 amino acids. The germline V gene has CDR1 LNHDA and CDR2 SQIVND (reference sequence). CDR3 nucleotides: TGTGCCAGTAGTAATGGAGGTAATGAAAAACTGTTTTTT. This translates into CASSNGGNEKLFF. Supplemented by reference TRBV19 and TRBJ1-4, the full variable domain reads DGGITQSPKYLFRKEGQNVTLSCEQNLNHDAMYWYRQDPGQGLRLIYYSQIVNDFQKGDIAEGYSVSREKKESFPLTVTSAQKNPTAFYLCASSNGGNEKLFFGSGTQLSVL.

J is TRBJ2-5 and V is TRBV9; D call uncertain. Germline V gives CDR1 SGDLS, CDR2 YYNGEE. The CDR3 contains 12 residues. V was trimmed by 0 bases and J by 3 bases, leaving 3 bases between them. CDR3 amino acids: CASSVGEETQYF. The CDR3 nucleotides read TGTGCCAGCAGCGTAGGAGAAGAGACCCAGTACTTC.

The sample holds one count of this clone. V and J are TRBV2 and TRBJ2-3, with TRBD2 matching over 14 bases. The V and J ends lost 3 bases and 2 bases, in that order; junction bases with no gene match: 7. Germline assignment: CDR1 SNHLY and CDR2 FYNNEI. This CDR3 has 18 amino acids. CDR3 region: CASSDSRTSGGLTDTQYF. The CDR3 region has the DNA TGTGCCAGCAGTGATTCCCGGACTAGCGGGGGGCTCACAGATACGCAGTATTTT.

In DNA, the CDR3 is TGCAGCGTGGCGGAGAGACACACTGAAGCTTTCTTT. It is translated as CSVAERHTEAFF. The chain joins TRBV29-1 to TRBJ1-1; D unresolved. Germline V gene sequence: CDR1 SQVTM, CDR2 ANQGSEA. This CDR3 is 12 amino acids long. V was trimmed by 6 bases and J by 3 bases, leaving 11 bases between them. The full variable domain, rest sourced from reference TRBV29-1 and TRBJ1-1, is SAVISQKPSRDICQRGTSLTIQCQVDSQVTMMFWYRQQPGQSLTLIATANQGSEATYESGFVIDKFPISRPNLTFSTLTVSNMSPEDSSIYLCSVAERHTEAFFGQGTRLTVV.

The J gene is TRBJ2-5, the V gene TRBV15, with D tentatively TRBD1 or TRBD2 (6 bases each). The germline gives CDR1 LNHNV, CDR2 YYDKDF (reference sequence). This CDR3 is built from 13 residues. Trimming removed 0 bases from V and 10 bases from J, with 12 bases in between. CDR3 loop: CATSRDEGEVQYF. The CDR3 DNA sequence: TGTGCCACCAGCAGAGATGAGGGGGAGGTCCAGTACTTC.

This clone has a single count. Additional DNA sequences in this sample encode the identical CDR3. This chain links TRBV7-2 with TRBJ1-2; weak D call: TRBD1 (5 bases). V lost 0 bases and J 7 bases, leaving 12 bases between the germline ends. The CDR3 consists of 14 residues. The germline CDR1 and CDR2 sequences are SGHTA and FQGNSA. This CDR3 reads CASSLAGAGVGYTF. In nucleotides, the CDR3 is TGTGCCAGCAGCTTAGCAGGGGCGGGGGTTGGCTACACCTTC.

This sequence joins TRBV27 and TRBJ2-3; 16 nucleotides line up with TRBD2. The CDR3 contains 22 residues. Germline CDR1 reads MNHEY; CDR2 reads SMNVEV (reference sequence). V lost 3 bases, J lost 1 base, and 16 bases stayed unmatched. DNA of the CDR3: TGTGCCAGCAGTTTCGGCCCGGGACTAGCGGGGGGGCATCGGGCTGGCACAGATACGCAGTATTTT. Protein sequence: CASSFGPGLAGGHRAGTDTQYF.

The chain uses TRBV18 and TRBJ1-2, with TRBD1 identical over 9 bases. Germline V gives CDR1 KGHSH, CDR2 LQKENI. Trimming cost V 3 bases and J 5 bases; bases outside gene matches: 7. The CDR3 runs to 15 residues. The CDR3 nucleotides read TGTGCCAGCTCACCCGACAGGGGGATAGGGTATGGCTACACCTTC. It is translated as CASSPDRGIGYGYTF.

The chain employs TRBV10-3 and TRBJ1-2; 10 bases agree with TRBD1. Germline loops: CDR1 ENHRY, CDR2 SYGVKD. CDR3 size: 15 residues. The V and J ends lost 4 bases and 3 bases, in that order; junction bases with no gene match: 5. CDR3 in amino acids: CAISVGTGVDYGYTF. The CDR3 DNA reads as TGTGCCATCAGTGTAGGGACAGGGGTAGACTATGGCTACACCTTC.

Here the CDR3 DNA reads TGTGCCAGCAGCTTAGCGCTTAGGGGGGGAAAGTATGGCTACACCTTC. This translates into CASSLALRGGKYGYTF. The V call is TRBV7-2, the J call TRBJ1-2; weak D call: TRBD1 (6 bases). Germline CDR1 is SGHTA and CDR2 is FQGNSA. V was cut by 0 bases and J by 5 bases, with 16 bases left in between. The CDR3 contains 16 residues.

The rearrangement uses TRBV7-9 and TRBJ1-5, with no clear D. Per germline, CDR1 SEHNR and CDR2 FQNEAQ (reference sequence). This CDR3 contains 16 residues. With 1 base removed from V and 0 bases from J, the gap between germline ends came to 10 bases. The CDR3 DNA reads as TGTGCCAGCAGCTTAGGGGCAGCTATTAGCAATCAGCCCCAGCATTTT. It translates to CASSLGAAISNQPQHF.

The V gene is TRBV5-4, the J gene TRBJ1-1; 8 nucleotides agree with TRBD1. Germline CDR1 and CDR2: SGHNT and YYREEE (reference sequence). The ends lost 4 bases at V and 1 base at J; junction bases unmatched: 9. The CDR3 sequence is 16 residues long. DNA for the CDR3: TGTGCCAGCAGCATTGGACAGGGAAGAAAGAACACTGAAGCTTTCTTT. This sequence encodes CASSIGQGRKNTEAFF.

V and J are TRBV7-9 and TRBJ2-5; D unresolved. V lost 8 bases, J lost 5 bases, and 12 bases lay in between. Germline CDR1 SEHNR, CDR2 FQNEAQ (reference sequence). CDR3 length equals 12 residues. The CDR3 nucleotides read TGTGCCAGCCGCGTCAACAAGGAGACCCAGTACTTC. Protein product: CASRVNKETQYF.

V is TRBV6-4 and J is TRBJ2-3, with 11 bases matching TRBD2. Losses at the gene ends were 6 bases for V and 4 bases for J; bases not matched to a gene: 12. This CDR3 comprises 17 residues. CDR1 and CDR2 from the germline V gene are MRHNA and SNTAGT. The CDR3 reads CASSPLRASGGPDTQYF. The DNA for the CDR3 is TGTGCCAGCAGCCCTCTGAGGGCTAGCGGGGGGCCAGATACGCAGTATTTT.

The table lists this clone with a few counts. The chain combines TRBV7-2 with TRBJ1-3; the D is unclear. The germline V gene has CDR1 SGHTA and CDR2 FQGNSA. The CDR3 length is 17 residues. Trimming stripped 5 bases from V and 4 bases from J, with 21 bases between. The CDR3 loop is CASSPPGSSYGGNTIYF. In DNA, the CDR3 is TGTGCCAGCAGCCCGCCCGGTTCCTCTTACGGCGGAAACACCATATATTTT.

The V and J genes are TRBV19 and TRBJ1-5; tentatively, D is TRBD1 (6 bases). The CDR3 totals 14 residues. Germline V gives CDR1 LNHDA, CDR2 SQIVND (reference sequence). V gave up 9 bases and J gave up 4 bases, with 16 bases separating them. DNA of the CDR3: TGTGCCAGCCGAGCCGGGACATCTAATCAGCCCCAGCATTTT. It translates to CASRAGTSNQPQHF.

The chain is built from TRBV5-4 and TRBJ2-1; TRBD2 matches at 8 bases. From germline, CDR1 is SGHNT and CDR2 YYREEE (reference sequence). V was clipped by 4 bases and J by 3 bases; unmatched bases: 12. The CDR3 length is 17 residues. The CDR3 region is CASSHSKARGGYNEQFF. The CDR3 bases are TGTGCCAGCAGCCACTCTAAAGCACGGGGGGGCTACAATGAGCAGTTCTTC.